These 10 T cell receptor beta chains share one sample of origin, sequenced in a study of Graves' ophthalmopathy and Graves' hyperthyroidism. Amplifying from RNA transcripts, the study obtained TCR beta CDR3 regions. Following a first-round RT-PCR that used HTBI primers, a second-round multiplex PCR was carried out. MiXCR was run by TCRdb on the multiplex PCR reads, yielding one entry per CDR3 protein. The sample lists 450,000 to 600,000 distinct CDR3 sequences, roughly 39% occurring once. The sample taken for sequencing was peripheral blood or thyroid tissue (not recorded which). Source of these receptors: an adult man with Graves' hyperthyroidism.

This clonotype occurred many times. The chain recombines TRBV2 with TRBJ1-2; D unresolved. The CDR3 extends over 14 amino acids. V lost 7 bases to trimming and J lost 8 bases, with 20 bases between them. Germline V gene lookup returns CDR1 SNHLY and CDR2 FYNNEI. The chain's CDR3 is CASIVEPDLRGYTF. Here the CDR3 DNA reads TGTGCCAGCATTGTAGAACCTGACTTGAGGGGCTACACCTTC.

V and J are TRBV2 and TRBJ2-1; 8 bases agree with TRBD2. The CDR3 is made up of 13 amino acids. The germline V gene encodes CDR1 SNHLY and CDR2 FYNNEI. Trimming took 6 bases from V and 8 from J; bases not matched to a gene: 6. CDR3 coding DNA: TGTGCCAGCAGCACCGGGACTAGAGATGAGCAGTTCTTC. Translation gives CASSTGTRDEQFF.

The sample holds many counts of this clonotype. The V call is TRBV6-2 or TRBV6-3, the J call TRBJ2-5; D remains ambiguous. Trimming shortened V by 0 bases and J by 5 bases, and 7 bases separated the two germline ends. The CDR3 is 13 amino acids. Germline CDR1 reads MNHEY; CDR2 reads SVGEGT. The DNA for the CDR3 is TGTGCCAGCAGTTACTCCCGGAAGGAGACCCAGTACTTC. Protein sequence: CASSYSRKETQYF.

In its sample, this clonotype was seen many times. The rearrangement joins TRBV2 to TRBJ1-1, with unresolved D. The CDR3 extends over 12 amino acids. Trimming pared 4 bases from V and 9 bases from J, leaving 12 bases between. Germline CDR1 and CDR2: SNHLY and FYNNEI. The CDR3 nucleotides read TGTGCCAGCAGTGTTTCGGACCGTAAAGCTTTCTTT. Amino acids: CASSVSDRKAFF.

The chain couples TRBV3-1 to TRBJ1-1; 7 nucleotides align to TRBD1. V lost 2 bases to trimming and J lost 10 bases; unmatched junction nucleotides: 4. Germline loops: CDR1 LGHDT, CDR2 YNNKEL (reference sequence). CDR3 length: 12 residues. The CDR3 loop reads CASSQRDSGAFF. The CDR3 DNA sequence: TGTGCCAGCAGCCAAAGGGACAGTGGAGCTTTCTTT.

The chain employs TRBV12-3 or TRBV12-4 and TRBJ2-5, with TRBD2 as a possible D gene (6 bases). CDR3 length: 14 amino acids. Trimming shortened V by 3 bases and J by 5 bases, and 13 bases separated the two germline ends. As DNA, the CDR3 is TGTGCCAGCAGTTTTAGGGGCGGAGGGGAGACCCAGTACTTC. This sequence encodes CASSFRGGGETQYF.

This clonotype was seen many times. The J gene is TRBJ2-5, the V gene TRBV7-2; perhaps D is TRBD1 or TRBD2 (6 bases each). The CDR3 covers 14 residues. Germline V gene lookup returns CDR1 SGHTA and CDR2 FQGNSA. Trimming cost V 5 bases and J 5 bases, with 15 bases left between them. The CDR3 region has the DNA TGTGCCAGCAGCCTAACGGGGGCGTGGGAGACCCAGTACTTC. Protein sequence: CASSLTGAWETQYF.

This clonotype was seen many times. The chain combines TRBV7-9 with TRBJ2-7, with 8 bases identical to TRBD1. Germline trimming cut 2 bases from V and 6 bases from J; bases unmatched to any gene: 9. The germline gives CDR1 SEHNR, CDR2 FQNEAQ (reference sequence). The length of the CDR3 is 15 residues. In nucleotides, the CDR3 is TGTGCCAGCAGCTTACAGTTCAGGGGGCTGGGCGAGCAGTACTTC. This translates into CASSLQFRGLGEQYF.

For this clonotype: This clone may be a read error of a much larger clone one base away. This chain connects TRBV7-8 to TRBJ2-5, with TRBD2 as a possible D gene (5 bases). In germline, CDR1 is SGHVS, CDR2 FQNEAQ. The CDR3 spans 15 residues. CDR3 residues: CASSQRVGVQGTQYF. The CDR3 nucleotides read TGTGCCAGCAGCCAGAGGGTCGGGGTCCAAGGGACCCAGTACTTC.

Turning to this clonotype: A much larger clone lies a single base off, so this may be a read error. The chain joins TRBV12-3 or TRBV12-4 to TRBJ1-5; D unresolved. This CDR3 has 12 amino acids. The CDR3 spells CAGAPEYQPQHF. The CDR3, as DNA: TGTGCTGGTGCCCCAGAATATCAGCCCCAGCATTTT.